What follows describes a single T cell receptor (beta chain). The sample originates from a study of patients and donors after allogeneic stem cell transplantation. This CDR3 has 16 residues. V was cut by 0 bases and J by 7 bases, with 16 bases left in between. The V gene's germline CDR1 is LGHNA and CDR2 YSLEER. TCRdb recomputed calls from the RT-PCR reads with MiXCR, one row per CDR3 protein. Of about 960,000 distinct CDR3 sequences in the sample, 18% are singletons; the top ten hold roughly 6%. This sequence joins TRBV4-3 and TRBJ2-1, with D tentatively TRBD2 (6 bases). This clonotype originated in a human donor who was either an allogeneic HSCT recipient or a stem cell or donor lymphocyte infusion donor (not recorded which). It is not recorded whose cells these are; they may come from a transplant donor. Material: blood, either unsorted or a sorted T cell fraction (not recorded which). The CDR3 reads CASSQDPGRGWNEQFF. The CDR3 DNA sequence: TGCGCCAGCAGCCAAGACCCGGGGCGGGGTTGGAATGAGCAGTTCTTC.